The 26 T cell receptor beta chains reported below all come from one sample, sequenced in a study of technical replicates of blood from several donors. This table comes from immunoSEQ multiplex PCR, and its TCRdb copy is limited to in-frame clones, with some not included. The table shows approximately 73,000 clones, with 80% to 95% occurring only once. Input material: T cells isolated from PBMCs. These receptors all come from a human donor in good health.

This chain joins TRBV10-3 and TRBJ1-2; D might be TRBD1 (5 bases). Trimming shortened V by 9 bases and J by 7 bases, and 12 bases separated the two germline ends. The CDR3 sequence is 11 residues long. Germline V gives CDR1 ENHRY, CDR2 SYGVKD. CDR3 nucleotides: TGTGCCATGGCCAACAGGTTTGGCTACACCTTC. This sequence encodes CAMANRFGYTF.

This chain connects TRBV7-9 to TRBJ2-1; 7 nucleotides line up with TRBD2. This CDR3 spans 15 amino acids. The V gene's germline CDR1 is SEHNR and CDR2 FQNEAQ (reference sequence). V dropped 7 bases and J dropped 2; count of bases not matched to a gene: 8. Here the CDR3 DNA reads TGTGCCAGCACAATGCCGGGACTAACCTACAATGAGCAGTTCTTC. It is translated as CASTMPGLTYNEQFF.

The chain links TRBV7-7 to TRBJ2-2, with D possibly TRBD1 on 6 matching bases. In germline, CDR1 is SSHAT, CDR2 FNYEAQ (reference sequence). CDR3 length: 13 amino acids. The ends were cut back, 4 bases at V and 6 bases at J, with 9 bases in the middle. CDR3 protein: CASSSQGSGELFF. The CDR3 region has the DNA TGTGCCAGCAGCTCACAGGGTTCCGGGGAGCTGTTTTTT.

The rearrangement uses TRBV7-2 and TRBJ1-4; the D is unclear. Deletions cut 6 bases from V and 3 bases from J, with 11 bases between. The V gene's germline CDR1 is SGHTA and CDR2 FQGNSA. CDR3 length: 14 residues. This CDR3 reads CASSPRPPNEKLFF. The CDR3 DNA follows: TGTGCCAGCAGTCCCAGGCCCCCTAATGAAAAACTGTTTTTT.

The DNA of the CDR3 is TGCGCCAGCAGCCAAGCCGGAAAGCGGGCCCTAACCACAGATACGCAGTATTTT. Translating gives CASSQAGKRALTTDTQYF. The genes are TRBV4-1 and TRBJ2-3, with D possibly TRBD2 on 6 matching bases. Trimming removed 1 base from V and 2 bases from J, with 19 bases in between. The CDR3 is made up of 18 amino acids. CDR1 is MGHRA and CDR2 is YSYEKL in the germline V gene.

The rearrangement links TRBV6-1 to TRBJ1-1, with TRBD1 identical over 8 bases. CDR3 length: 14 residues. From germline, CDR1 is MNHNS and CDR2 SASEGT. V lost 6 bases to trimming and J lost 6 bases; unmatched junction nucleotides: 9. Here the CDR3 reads CASSQDREVSEAFF. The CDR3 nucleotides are TGTGCCAGCAGCCAGGACAGGGAGGTCTCTGAAGCTTTCTTT.

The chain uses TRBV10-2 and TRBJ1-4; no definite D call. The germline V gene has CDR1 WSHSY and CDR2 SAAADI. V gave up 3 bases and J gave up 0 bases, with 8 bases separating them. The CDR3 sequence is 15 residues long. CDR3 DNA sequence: TGCGCCAGCAGTGATCCCGGTACAACTAATGAAAAACTGTTTTTT. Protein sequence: CASSDPGTTNEKLFF.

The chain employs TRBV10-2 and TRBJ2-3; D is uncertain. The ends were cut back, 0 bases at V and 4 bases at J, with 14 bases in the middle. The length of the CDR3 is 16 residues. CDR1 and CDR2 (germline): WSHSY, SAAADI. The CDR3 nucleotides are TGCGCCAGCAGTGAGTCGTCGGTCCTTCTTGCAGATACGCAGTATTTT. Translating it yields CASSESSVLLADTQYF.

The CDR3 DNA sequence: TGTGCCAGCAGCCCACAGGGCTTAGCGGGAGGAGTGGGGTACAATGAGCAGTTCTTC. Encoded protein: CASSPQGLAGGVGYNEQFF. The V and J genes are TRBV9 and TRBJ2-1; 10 bases map to TRBD2. There are 19 residues in the CDR3. V lost 4 bases, J lost 4 bases, and 17 bases stayed unmatched. Germline-derived CDR1 and CDR2 are SGDLS and YYNGEE.

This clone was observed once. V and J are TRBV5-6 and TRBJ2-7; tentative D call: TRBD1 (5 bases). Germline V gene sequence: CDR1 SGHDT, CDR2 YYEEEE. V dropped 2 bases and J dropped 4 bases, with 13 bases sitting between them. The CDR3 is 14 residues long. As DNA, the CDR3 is TGTGCCAGCAGCTTAGGGGTTAGTCCGTACGAGCAGTACTTC. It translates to CASSLGVSPYEQYF. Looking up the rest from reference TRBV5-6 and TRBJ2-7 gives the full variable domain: DAGVTQSPTHLIKTRGQQVTLRCSPKSGHDTVSWYQQALGQGPQFIFQYYEEEERQRGNFPDRFSGHQFPNYSSELNVNALLLGDSALYLCASSLGVSPYEQYFGPGTRLTVT.

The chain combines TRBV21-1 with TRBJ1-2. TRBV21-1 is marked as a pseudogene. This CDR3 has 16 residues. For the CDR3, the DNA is TGTGCCAGCAGCAAAAGGAGACTCCCAGCTAACTATGGCTACACCTTC. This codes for CASSKRRLPANYGYTF.

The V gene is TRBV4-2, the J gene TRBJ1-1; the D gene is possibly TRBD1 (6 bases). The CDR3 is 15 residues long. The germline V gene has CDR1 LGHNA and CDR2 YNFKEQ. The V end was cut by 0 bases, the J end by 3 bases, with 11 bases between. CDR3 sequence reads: CASSQDQGLYTEAFF. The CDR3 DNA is TGTGCCAGCAGCCAAGACCAGGGGCTGTACACTGAAGCTTTCTTT.

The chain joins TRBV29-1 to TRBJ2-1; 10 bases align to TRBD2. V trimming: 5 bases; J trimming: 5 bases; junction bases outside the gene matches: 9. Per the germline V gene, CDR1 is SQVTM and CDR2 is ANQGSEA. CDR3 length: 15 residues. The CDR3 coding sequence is TGCAGCGTTTTGACTAGCGGGCCGGGTAACAATGAGCAGTTCTTC. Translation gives CSVLTSGPGNNEQFF.

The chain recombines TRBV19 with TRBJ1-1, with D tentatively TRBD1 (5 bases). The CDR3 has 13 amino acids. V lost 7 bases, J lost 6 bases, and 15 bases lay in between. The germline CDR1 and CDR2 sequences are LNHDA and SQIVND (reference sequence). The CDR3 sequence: CASKNQGRAEAFF. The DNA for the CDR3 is TGTGCCAGTAAAAATCAGGGTAGGGCTGAAGCTTTCTTT.

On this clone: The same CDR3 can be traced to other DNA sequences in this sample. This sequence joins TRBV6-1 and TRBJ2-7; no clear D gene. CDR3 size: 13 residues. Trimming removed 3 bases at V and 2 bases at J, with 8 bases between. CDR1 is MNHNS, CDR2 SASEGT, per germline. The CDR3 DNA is TGTGCCAGCAGTGAGGGCCAGGCCTACGAGCAGTACTTC. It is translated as CASSEGQAYEQYF.

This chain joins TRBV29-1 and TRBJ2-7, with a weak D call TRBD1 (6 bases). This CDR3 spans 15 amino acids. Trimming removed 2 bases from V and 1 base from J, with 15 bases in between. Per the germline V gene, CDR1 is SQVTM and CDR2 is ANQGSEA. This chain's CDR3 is CSVETLAGESYEQYF. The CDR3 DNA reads TGCAGCGTTGAAACTTTAGCAGGGGAATCCTACGAGCAGTACTTC.

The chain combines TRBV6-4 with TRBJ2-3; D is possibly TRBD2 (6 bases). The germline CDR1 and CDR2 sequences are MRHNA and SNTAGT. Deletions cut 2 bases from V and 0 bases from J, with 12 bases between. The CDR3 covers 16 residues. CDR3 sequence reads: CASSDSGFSSTDTQYF. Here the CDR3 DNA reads TGTGCCAGCAGTGACAGCGGGTTCAGTAGCACAGATACGCAGTATTTT.

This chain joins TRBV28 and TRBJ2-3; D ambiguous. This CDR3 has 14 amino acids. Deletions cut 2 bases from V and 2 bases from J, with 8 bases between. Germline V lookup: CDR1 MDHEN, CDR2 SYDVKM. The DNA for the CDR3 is TGTGCCAGCAGTTTACTCCCTTTCACAGATACGCAGTATTTT. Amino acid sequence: CASSLLPFTDTQYF.

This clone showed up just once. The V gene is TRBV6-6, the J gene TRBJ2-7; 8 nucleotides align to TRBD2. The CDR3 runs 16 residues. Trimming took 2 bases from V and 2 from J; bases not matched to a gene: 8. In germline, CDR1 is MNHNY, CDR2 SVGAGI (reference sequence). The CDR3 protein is CASSYPRGSGTYEQYF. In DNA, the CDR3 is TGTGCCAGCAGTTACCCCCGTGGTAGCGGGACCTACGAGCAGTACTTC.

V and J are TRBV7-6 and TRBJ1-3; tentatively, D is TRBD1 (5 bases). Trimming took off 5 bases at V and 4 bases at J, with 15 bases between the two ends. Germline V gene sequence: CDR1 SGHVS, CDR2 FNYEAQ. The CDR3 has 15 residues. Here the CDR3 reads CASSRRAREGNTIYF. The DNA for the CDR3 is TGTGCCAGCAGCCGGAGGGCCAGGGAAGGAAACACCATATATTTT.

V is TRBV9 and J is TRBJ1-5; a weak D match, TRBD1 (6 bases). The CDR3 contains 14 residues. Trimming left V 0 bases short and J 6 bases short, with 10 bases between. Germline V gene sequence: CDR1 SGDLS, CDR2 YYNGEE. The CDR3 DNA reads TGTGCCAGCAGCGTAGACAGGGCTGGTCAGCCCCAGCATTTT. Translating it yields CASSVDRAGQPQHF. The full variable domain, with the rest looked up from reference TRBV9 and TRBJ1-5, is DSGVTQTPKHLITATGQRVTLRCSPRSGDLSVYWYQQSLDQGLQFLIQYYNGEERAKGNILERFSAQQFPDLHSELNLSSLELGDSALYFCASSVDRAGQPQHFGDGTRLSIL.

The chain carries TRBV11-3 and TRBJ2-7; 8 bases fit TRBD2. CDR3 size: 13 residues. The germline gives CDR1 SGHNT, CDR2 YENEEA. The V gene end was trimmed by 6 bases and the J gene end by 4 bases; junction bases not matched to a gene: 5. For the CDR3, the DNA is TGTGCCAGCAGAGCGAGCGGGGGTTACGAGCAGTACTTC. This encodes CASRASGGYEQYF.

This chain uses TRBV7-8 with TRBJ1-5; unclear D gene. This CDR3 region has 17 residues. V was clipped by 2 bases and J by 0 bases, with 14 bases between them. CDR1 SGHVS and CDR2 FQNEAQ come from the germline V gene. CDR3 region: CASSLLLRGYSNQPQHF. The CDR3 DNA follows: TGTGCCAGCAGCTTACTCCTTCGGGGATATAGCAATCAGCCCCAGCATTTT.

The CDR3 region has the DNA TGTGCCAGCAGCTTAAATTGGCCTCGGGGGTTGAACACTGAAGCTTTCTTT. Translation gives CASSLNWPRGLNTEAFF. The J gene is TRBJ1-1, the V gene TRBV7-3, with D tentatively TRBD1 (5 bases). Germline lookup yields CDR1 SGHTA and CDR2 FQGTGA. This CDR3 has 17 amino acids. Trimming left V 1 base short and J 0 bases short, with 15 bases between. Looking up the rest from reference TRBV7-3 and TRBJ1-1 gives the full variable domain: GAGVSQTPSNKVTEKGKYVELRCDPISGHTALYWYRQSLGQGPEFLIYFQGTGAADDSGLPNDRFFAVRPEGSVSTLKIQRTERGDSAVYLCASSLNWPRGLNTEAFFGQGTRLTVV.

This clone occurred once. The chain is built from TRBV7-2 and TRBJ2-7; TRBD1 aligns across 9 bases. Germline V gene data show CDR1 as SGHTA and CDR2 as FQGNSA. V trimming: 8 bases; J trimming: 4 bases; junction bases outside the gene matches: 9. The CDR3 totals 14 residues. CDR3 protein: CASGFTGGNYEQYF. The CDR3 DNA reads TGTGCCAGCGGATTTACAGGGGGCAATTACGAGCAGTACTTC.

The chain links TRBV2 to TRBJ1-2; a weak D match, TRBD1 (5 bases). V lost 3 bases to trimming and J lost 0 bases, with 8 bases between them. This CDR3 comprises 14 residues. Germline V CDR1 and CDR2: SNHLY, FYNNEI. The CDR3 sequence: CASSEATANYGYTF. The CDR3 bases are TGTGCCAGCAGTGAGGCGACAGCTAACTATGGCTACACCTTC.